These 14 T cell receptor beta chains were all obtained from the same sample, sequenced in a study of cytomegalovirus exposure and HLA in healthy donors. PCR amplification relied on 60 Vbeta primers (plus 13 Jbeta primers). Some clones are missing from TCRdb's copy, which holds only in-frame ones; the method was immunoSEQ multiplex PCR. The table lists some 60,000 clones, just under 85% of them singletons, with around 1.7% in the top ten. Material for sequencing was PBMCs. The origin of the receptors is a man aged 35 to 55 in good health and CMV-seronegative.

The J gene is TRBJ1-6, the V gene TRBV5-1; possibly TRBD1 for D (5 bases). V lost 2 bases and J lost 8, with 14 bases in between. Germline CDR1 is SGHRS and CDR2 is YFSETQ. This CDR3 spans 15 amino acids. CDR3 sequence reads: CASSLLAPRDSPLHF. For the CDR3, the DNA is TGCGCCAGCAGCTTATTGGCCCCCAGGGATTCACCCCTCCACTTT.

This sequence joins TRBV6-4 and TRBJ2-2; weak D call: TRBD1 (6 bases). Germline CDR1 is MRHNA and CDR2 is SNTAGT. V was cut by 5 bases and J by 7 bases, with 11 bases left in between. This CDR3 is built from 13 residues. Written as DNA, the CDR3 is TGTGCCAGCAGTTCCCAGGGGAGCGGGGAGCTGTTTTTT. It encodes CASSSQGSGELFF.

The gene calls are TRBV5-6 and TRBJ2-7; TRBD2 is a possible D gene (7 bases). In germline, CDR1 is SGHDT, CDR2 YYEEEE. The germline V and J ends were trimmed by 1 base and 5 bases, with 19 bases remaining between them. This CDR3 has 16 amino acids. The CDR3 bases are TGTGCCAGCAGCTTGATGGCAGGACAGCGGGGACACGAGCAGTACTTC. Amino acid sequence: CASSLMAGQRGHEQYF.

The V and J genes are TRBV11-2 and TRBJ1-6; D is uncertain. The CDR3 has 15 amino acids. Germline CDR1 reads SGHAT; CDR2 reads FQNNGV. Between the trimmed V and J ends, which lost 2 bases and 0 bases, there was a span of 5 bases. DNA for the CDR3: TGTGCCAGCAGCTTAAAGAGCTCCTATAATTCACCCCTCCACTTT. Amino acid sequence: CASSLKSSYNSPLHF.

This chain connects TRBV6-6 to TRBJ2-5, with 8 bases aligning to TRBD1. The CDR3 sequence is 15 residues long. Germline V CDR1 and CDR2: MNHNY, SVGAGI (reference sequence). Trimming cost V 6 bases and J 4 bases; bases outside gene matches: 10. The CDR3 is CASSTQGQGAETQYF. In DNA, the CDR3 is TGTGCCAGCAGCACACAAGGACAGGGAGCAGAGACCCAGTACTTC.

V and J are TRBV10-3 and TRBJ1-5; TRBD1 matches at 7 bases. Germline V gives CDR1 ENHRY, CDR2 SYGVKD. The length of the CDR3 is 15 residues. Trimming at V came to 3 bases and at J to 3 bases, leaving 5 bases not matched to a gene. The CDR3 DNA is TGTGCCATCAGTGATGGGACAGAATACAATCAGCCCCAGCATTTT. Its translation: CAISDGTEYNQPQHF.

This clone came up a few times. As DNA, the CDR3 is TGTGCCAGCTTAGCCACAGGGGGCAGTGGAAACACCATATATTTT. It codes for CASLATGGSGNTIYF. This chain links TRBV6-1 with TRBJ1-3; 9 nucleotides align to TRBD1. Trimming removed 8 bases from V and 3 bases from J; junction bases left unmatched: 8. CDR1 is MNHNS, CDR2 SASEGT, per germline. The CDR3 spans 15 residues.

In regard to this clone: At one boundary the junction diverges from the germline segment, which might be a read error. The V and J genes are TRBV29-1 and TRBJ2-5; D might be TRBD1 (5 bases). This CDR3 contains 12 residues. CDR1 SQVTM and CDR2 ANQGSEA come from the germline V gene. CDR3 sequence (DNA): TGTAGTGGTCTCCCGGCAGGGGAGACCCAGTACTTC. Encoded protein: CSGLPAGETQYF.

This chain joins TRBV5-6 and TRBJ1-2, with 8 bases matching TRBD1. The CDR3 contains 14 residues. The junction had 6 bases not matched to a gene; V was cut back by 4 bases and J by 4 bases. Germline V gives CDR1 SGHDT, CDR2 YYEEEE. This CDR3 is CASSRTGSIYGYTF. CDR3 coding DNA: TGTGCCAGCAGCCGGACAGGGTCGATCTATGGCTACACCTTC.

This chain connects TRBV7-2 to TRBJ1-1, with 7 bases matching TRBD1. Looked up from germline, CDR1 is SGHTA and CDR2 is FQGNSA. Trimming cost V 5 bases and J 0 bases; bases outside gene matches: 9. This CDR3 has 16 amino acids. CDR3 region: CASSQLQGILNTEAFF. The DNA for the CDR3 is TGTGCCAGCAGCCAACTACAGGGGATATTGAACACTGAAGCTTTCTTT.

This clone was seen a handful of times. This chain links TRBV2 with TRBJ2-5; D might be TRBD1 (5 bases). V shed 0 bases and J shed 5 bases, with 16 bases lying between them. The CDR3 is 16 amino acids. CDR1 is SNHLY, CDR2 FYNNEI, per germline. The CDR3 region is CASSEARPGPGETQYF. As DNA, the CDR3 is TGTGCCAGCAGTGAAGCTAGGCCGGGCCCAGGGGAGACCCAGTACTTC.

The CDR3 bases are TGTGCCAGTGATCGGCGGTATGGCTACACCTTC. Protein product: CASDRRYGYTF. This chain uses TRBV2 with TRBJ1-2; D is unresolved. The V and J ends lost 9 bases and 5 bases respectively, with 10 bases between them. This CDR3 has 11 amino acids. Germline lookup yields CDR1 SNHLY and CDR2 FYNNEI.

The gene calls are TRBV30 and TRBJ1-6, with 9 nucleotides matching TRBD1. The length of the CDR3 is 14 residues. The germline V gene encodes CDR1 GTSNPN and CDR2 SVGIG (reference sequence). Germline trimming cut 3 bases from V and 10 bases from J; bases unmatched to any gene: 7. The CDR3 sequence: CAWRGTGNGSPLHF. Written as DNA, the CDR3 is TGTGCCTGGAGAGGGACAGGGAATGGGTCACCCCTCCACTTT.

The CDR3 DNA reads as TGTGCCAGCAGCCCCGAGGACAGGGCGGGTCAGCCCCAGCATTTT. This encodes CASSPEDRAGQPQHF. V usage is TRBV5-8 and J usage is TRBJ1-5; 8 bases line up with TRBD1. The germline CDR1 and CDR2 sequences are SGHTS and YDEGEE. The CDR3 is made up of 15 amino acids. The J segment lost 6 bases and the V segment lost 4 bases, leaving 9 bases of the junction unmatched.